These 22 T cell receptor beta chains came from one sample sequenced in a study of glioma-infiltrating T cells (dated by TCRdb to the mid-2010s). TCRdb lists the instrument as Illumina MiSeq. The iRepertoire nested amplicon-rescue multiplex PCR (arm-PCR) platform was used to amplify TCR alpha and beta CDR3 regions from RNA. The public reads were run again by TCRdb, first through fastp at Q25 and then through MiXCR, and only productive beta chains were kept. CDR3 protein sequences are deduplicated, and each keeps its most common genes and DNA. Within this sample are 100,000 to 150,000 distinct CDR3 sequences, with 24% of them counted one time only. The top ten constitute roughly a quarter of the sample. Sequenced: glioma tissue, nonneoplastic brain tissue, or PBMCs (not recorded which). The receptors were gathered from a human donor with low-grade glioma or glioblastoma, undergoing nonglioma brain surgery, or in good health (not recorded which).

The chain has TRBV27 and TRBJ1-2; TRBD1 is a possible D gene (5 bases). V was trimmed by 7 bases and J by 7 bases, leaving 22 bases between them. The CDR3 runs to 15 residues. CDR1 and CDR2 (germline): MNHEY, SMNVEV (reference sequence). As DNA, the CDR3 is TGTGCCAGCACTCCCCGGGGGGACCACTTGGGTGGCTACACCTTC. Encoded protein: CASTPRGDHLGGYTF.

This clonotype showed up just a few times. This may be a read error: a much more frequent sequence differs by one nucleotide. The chain employs TRBV20-1 and TRBJ1-6; D not certain. This CDR3 contains 15 residues. Trimming took 5 bases from V and 5 from J, leaving 16 bases between them. Germline V lookup: CDR1 DFQATT, CDR2 SNEGSKA (reference sequence). CDR3 nucleotides: TGCAGTGCTCCCCTGGACCGCCGTAATAATTCACCCCTCCACTTT. This codes for CSAPLDRRNNSPLHF.

This clonotype was counted ten times or more. The rearrangement uses TRBV3-1 and TRBJ1-1; D is unresolved. Germline CDR1 and CDR2: LGHDT and YNNKEL (reference sequence). V gave up 1 base and J gave up 0 bases, with 3 bases separating them. The CDR3 loop spans 13 amino acids. CDR3: CASSQVVNTEAFF. CDR3 in DNA: TGTGCCAGCAGCCAAGTCGTGAACACTGAAGCTTTCTTT.

The chain carries TRBV2 and TRBJ2-3; D ambiguous. Germline CDR1 reads SNHLY; CDR2 reads FYNNEI. There are 14 residues in the CDR3. Trimming left V 3 bases short and J 8 bases short, with 15 bases between. The CDR3 DNA reads as TGTGCCAGCAGTGACTTGGTAGGATTAGCTACGCAGTATTTT. Translated: CASSDLVGLATQYF.

The chain employs TRBV6-1 and TRBJ2-7, with 12 bases fitting TRBD2. With 5 bases clipped from V and 2 bases from J, the junction kept 7 bases outside the gene matches. The CDR3 loop spans 16 amino acids. Germline values: CDR1 MNHNS, CDR2 SASEGT. Written as DNA, the CDR3 is TGTGCCAGCAGTCCCGGGACTAGCGGGTCAACCTACGAGCAGTACGTC. Translation gives CASSPGTSGSTYEQYV.

CDR3 nucleotide sequence: TGTGCCAGCAGCTCTAGCGGGGAACCGGGTACGCAGTATTTT. It is translated as CASSSSGEPGTQYF. V is TRBV28 and J is TRBJ2-3, with 9 positions matching TRBD2. CDR1 and CDR2 from the germline V gene are MDHEN and SYDVKM. The J segment lost 8 bases and the V segment lost 6 bases, leaving 9 bases of the junction unmatched. CDR3 length: 14 amino acids. The complete variable domain, with remaining parts taken from reference TRBV28 and TRBJ2-3, reads DVKVTQSSRYLVKRTGEKVFLECVQDMDHENMFWYRQDPGLGLRLIYFSYDVKMKEKGDIPEGYSVSREKKERFSLILESASTNQTSMYLCASSSSGEPGTQYFGPGTRLTVL.

The J gene is TRBJ1-1, the V gene TRBV12-3 or TRBV12-4; perhaps TRBD1 as D (5 bases). Deletions cut 3 bases from V and 3 bases from J, with 8 bases between. This CDR3 region has 13 residues. The CDR3 nucleotides are TGTGCCAGCAGTTTCAGGGAGGACACTGAAGCTTTCTTT. Translated, it gives CASSFREDTEAFF.

Notes on this clonotype: A clone one base away is much larger, so this may be a read error. The CDR3: CASSAEGNSNQPQHF. In DNA form, the CDR3 reads TGTGCCAGCAGTGCAGAGGGGAATAGCAATCAGCCCCAGCATTTT. The J gene is TRBJ1-5, the V gene TRBV6-4, with D possibly matching TRBD1 (5 bases). Trimming pared 4 bases from V and 0 bases from J, leaving 10 bases between. The germline V gene encodes CDR1 MRHNA and CDR2 SNTAGT. The CDR3 loop spans 15 amino acids.

As for this clonotype: This could be a read error, since a much larger clone is one nucleotide away. V is TRBV6-6 and J is TRBJ1-1, with D perhaps TRBD1 (6 bases). CDR3 length: 15 amino acids. CDR1 is MNHNY and CDR2 is SVGAGI in the germline V gene (reference sequence). V lost 0 bases and J 7 bases, leaving 15 bases between the germline ends. DNA for the CDR3: TGTGCCAGCAGTTACTCGTACCAGGGGTATCTTGAAGCTTTCTTT. It yields the protein CASSYSYQGYLEAFF.

This rearrangement joins TRBV20-1 to TRBJ1-2; D might be TRBD1 (5 bases). This CDR3 has 16 residues. Germline-derived CDR1 and CDR2 are DFQATT and SNEGSKA (reference sequence). V was pared by 3 bases and J by 3 bases, with 20 bases between. The CDR3 region is CSASVQRGGMDYGYTF. The DNA of the CDR3 is TGCAGTGCTAGTGTTCAAAGGGGAGGGATGGACTATGGCTACACCTTC.

The chain carries TRBV7-8 and TRBJ1-6; D remains ambiguous. The V end was cut by 5 bases, the J end by 10 bases, with 6 bases between. Germline assignment: CDR1 SGHVS and CDR2 FQNEAQ. This CDR3 is 11 amino acids long. The CDR3 DNA reads as TGTGCCAGCAGCCAAAACTCACCCCTCCACTTT. It codes for CASSQNSPLHF.

This clonotype was seen more than once but under ten times. The chain is built from TRBV20-1 and TRBJ2-5; 8 nucleotides match TRBD2. The CDR3 runs 14 residues. CDR1 is DFQATT and CDR2 is SNEGSKA in the germline V gene (reference sequence). Germline trimming cut 6 bases from V and 5 bases from J; bases unmatched to any gene: 11. The CDR3 nucleotides are TGCAGTGCCGGAGGACTAGCTGGTGGCGAGACCCAGTACTTC. Residues: CSAGGLAGGETQYF.

This chain links TRBV7-9 with TRBJ2-1, with 8 bases aligning to TRBD1. The germline CDR1 and CDR2 sequences are SEHNR and FQNEAQ (reference sequence). V gave up 5 bases and J gave up 4 bases; unmatched junction bases: 10. The CDR3 runs to 16 residues. CDR3: CASSPFGTGRYNEQFF. The CDR3 region has the DNA TGTGCCAGCAGCCCATTTGGGACAGGAAGATACAATGAGCAGTTCTTC.

Comment on this clonotype: The junction departs from the called germline gene at one end, perhaps through a read error. The rearrangement joins TRBV7-2 to TRBJ2-3, with D perhaps TRBD1 or TRBD2 (7 bases each). The CDR3 length is 15 residues. Germline V gives CDR1 SGHTA, CDR2 FQGNSA. CDR3 sequence (DNA): TGCGCCAGCAGCCAGGGAGGGACAACAGGGGCTACGCAGTATTTT. Protein sequence: CASSQGGTTGATQYF.

The genes are TRBV18 and TRBJ2-1; tentatively, D is TRBD1 or TRBD2 (5 bases each). Trimming stripped 4 bases from V and 0 bases from J, with 7 bases between. CDR1 KGHSH and CDR2 LQKENI come from the germline V gene. This CDR3 comprises 14 residues. For the CDR3, the DNA is TGTGCCAGCTCACGGGGGAGCTCCTACAATGAGCAGTTCTTC. It encodes CASSRGSSYNEQFF. The complete variable domain, with remaining parts taken from reference TRBV18 and TRBJ2-1, reads NAGVMQNPRHLVRRRGQEARLRCSPMKGHSHVYWYRQLPEEGLKFMVYLQKENIIDESGMPKERFSAEFPKEGPSILRIQQVVRGDSAAYFCASSRGSSYNEQFFGPGTRLTVL.

The chain is built from TRBV20-1 and TRBJ2-2; perhaps TRBD2 as D (6 bases). CDR1 is DFQATT and CDR2 is SNEGSKA in the germline V gene (reference sequence). This CDR3 has 15 residues. V dropped 3 bases and J dropped 0 bases, with 11 bases sitting between them. CDR3: CSARPGSANTGELFF. The CDR3 coding sequence is TGCAGTGCTAGGCCCGGGAGCGCGAACACCGGGGAGCTGTTTTTT.

This clonotype is a singleton in its sample. The germline gene is not matched at one end of the junction; a read error may be the cause. The V gene is TRBV7-2, the J gene TRBJ2-3, with a tentative D call TRBD2 (6 bases). Germline V CDR1 and CDR2: SGHTA, FQGNSA. The CDR3 runs 14 residues. CDR3 sequence reads: CACSLIPGTPAQYF. The DNA for the CDR3 is TGTGCCTGCAGCTTAATCCCCGGGACTCCAGCGCAGTATTTT.

The chain carries TRBV24-1 and TRBJ2-5; 8 bases align to TRBD1. This CDR3 has 16 amino acids. J gave up 5 bases and V 2 bases, and 9 bases lay outside the gene matches. Germline lookup yields CDR1 KGHDR and CDR2 SFDVKD. CDR3 DNA sequence: TGTGCCACCAGTGATTCGACGCGGGGACAGGACGAGACCCAGTACTTC. Its translation is CATSDSTRGQDETQYF.

V is TRBV7-2 and J is TRBJ2-5; D unresolved. The V and J ends lost 0 bases and 1 base respectively, with 9 bases between them. The CDR3 length is 15 residues. CDR1 is SGHTA and CDR2 is FQGNSA in the germline V gene. CDR3: CASSLAGSLQETQYF. The CDR3 DNA is TGTGCCAGCAGCTTAGCGGGCAGCCTCCAAGAGACCCAGTACTTC. Full variable domain (rest looked up from reference TRBV7-2 and TRBJ2-5): GAGVSQSPSNKVTEKGKDVELRCDPISGHTALYWYRQSLGQGLEFLIYFQGNSAPDKSGLPSDRFSAERTGGSVSTLTIQRTQQEDSAVYLCASSLAGSLQETQYFGPGTRLLVL.

This clonotype has ten or more counts. The V and J genes are TRBV7-2 and TRBJ1-2, with D maybe TRBD1 (5 bases). The germline V gene encodes CDR1 SGHTA and CDR2 FQGNSA. Between the trimmed V and J ends, which lost 5 bases and 11 bases, there was a span of 15 bases. The CDR3 has 12 amino acids. CDR3 amino acids: CASSPPGYDYTF. In DNA form, the CDR3 reads TGTGCCAGCAGCCCACCAGGGTATGATTACACCTTC.

Concerning this clonotype itself: This may be a read error: a much more frequent sequence differs by one nucleotide. This chain uses TRBV27 with TRBJ2-5; TRBD1 might be the D (6 bases). Trimming removed 3 bases at V and 8 bases at J, with 13 bases between. There are 13 residues in the CDR3. Per germline, CDR1 MNHEY and CDR2 SMNVEV (reference sequence). As DNA, the CDR3 is TGTGCCAGCAGTTTCGCACAGGGAAATACCCAGTACTTC. Amino acids: CASSFAQGNTQYF.

Here the CDR3 reads CSASVYRESTDTQYF. The CDR3 DNA reads TGCAGTGCTAGTGTTTACCGGGAGTCGACAGATACGCAGTATTTT. The chain employs TRBV20-1 and TRBJ2-3; D might be TRBD2 (6 bases). The V and J ends lost 3 bases and 3 bases respectively, with 16 bases between them. The V gene's germline CDR1 is DFQATT and CDR2 SNEGSKA (reference sequence). The CDR3 runs to 15 residues.